The next 17 T cell receptor beta chains were all read from a single sample in a study of beta chain features in type 1 diabetes (dated by TCRdb to the late 2010s). No cognate antigen is known for these TCRs. Here is what the overall study found, with its caveats: In all four CD4+ subsets, TCRB CDR3 length was moderately but significantly shorter in type 1 diabetes patients.

Libraries were built with the immunoSEQ multiplex PCR assay. All of the isolated RNA was reverse transcribed with the High Capacity cDNA Reverse Transcription Kit, so expressed TCRB transcripts were sequenced. This is the immuneACCESS table as TCRdb keeps it, with only in-frame sequences that have V and J called. A part of the clones is gone; compared with another copy, unresolved V genes explain less than half, and the rest is unexplained. The sample includes around 130,000 clones, with over 15% observed a single time. Clones ranked in the top ten supply 2% to 3% of the sample. The sample consisted of central memory CD4+ T cells from blood. Receptor source: a man in his thirties or forties with type 1 diabetes.

This clone was seen ten or more times. The rearrangement links TRBV6-1 to TRBJ2-5, with 8 nucleotides matching TRBD2. CDR3 length: 13 amino acids. Trimming cost V 6 bases and J 5 bases; bases outside gene matches: 5. CDR1 MNHNS and CDR2 SASEGT come from the germline V gene. In DNA form, the CDR3 reads TGTGCCAGCAGAGCGGGGGCCGGGGAGACCCAGTACTTC. Its translation: CASRAGAGETQYF.

The chain employs TRBV7-9 and TRBJ2-1; 7 nucleotides match TRBD2. The CDR3 spans 14 residues. V gave up 5 bases and J gave up 6 bases; unmatched junction bases: 7. CDR1 and CDR2 (germline): SEHNR, FQNEAQ (reference sequence). For the CDR3, the DNA is TGTGCCAGCAGCATCCTCGCTAGCGGCAATGAGCAGTTCTTC. Translating gives CASSILASGNEQFF.

This clone was detected only a few times. The chain is built from TRBV7-2 and TRBJ1-4; D uncertain. Trimming shortened V by 2 bases and J by 7 bases, and 5 bases separated the two germline ends. Germline-derived CDR1 and CDR2 are SGHTA and FQGNSA. The CDR3 is 12 residues long. CDR3 in amino acids: CASSLLGEKLFF. Written as DNA, the CDR3 is TGTGCCAGCAGCTTATTGGGTGAAAAACTGTTTTTT.

This clone turned up a few times. The CDR3 nucleotides read TGTGCCAGCAGCTTCGACAGACCTTACGAGCAGTACTTC. Protein: CASSFDRPYEQYF. The genes are TRBV5-6 and TRBJ2-7; TRBD1 might be the D (5 bases). The ends were cut back, 2 bases at V and 4 bases at J, with 10 bases in the middle. This CDR3 has 13 amino acids. Per germline, CDR1 SGHDT and CDR2 YYEEEE.

This clone was picked up a small number of times. The CDR3 sequence: CASSPPDGGENIQYF. The CDR3 DNA reads TGTGCCAGCTCACCACCGGATGGGGGAGAAAACATTCAGTACTTC. This chain uses TRBV18 with TRBJ2-4, with D perhaps TRBD1 or TRBD2 (5 bases each). CDR3 length: 15 residues. Per germline, CDR1 KGHSH and CDR2 LQKENI. V lost 0 bases, J lost 5 bases, and 11 bases lay in between.

This clone was seen a handful of times. J is TRBJ1-2 and V is TRBV6-5, with D possibly matching TRBD1 (5 bases). Germline values: CDR1 MNHEY, CDR2 SVGAGI. Trimming removed 2 bases at V and 1 base at J, with 5 bases between. The CDR3 sequence is 13 residues long. CDR3 in DNA: TGTGCCAGCAGTTACGACAGTAACTATGGCTACACCTTC. It yields the protein CASSYDSNYGYTF.

V usage is TRBV29-1 and J usage is TRBJ1-2; the D is unclear. V lost 7 bases and J 5 bases, leaving 11 bases between the germline ends. This CDR3 comprises 11 residues. CDR1 and CDR2 (germline): SQVTM, ANQGSEA. CDR3 nucleotides: TGCAGCGCAACACAGCGTTATGGCTACACCTTC. Translated: CSATQRYGYTF.

J is TRBJ2-5 and V is TRBV29-1, with 7 bases lining up with TRBD1. This CDR3 region has 13 residues. J gave up 2 bases and V 7 bases, and 7 bases lay outside the gene matches. Germline loops: CDR1 SQVTM, CDR2 ANQGSEA. The CDR3 DNA follows: TGCAGCGGTCCCGGGACAGTACAAGAGACCCAGTACTTC. Encoded protein: CSGPGTVQETQYF.

This clone was observed many times. The chain joins TRBV18 to TRBJ2-1; D not certain. The CDR3 is 13 amino acids. Germline lookup yields CDR1 KGHSH and CDR2 LQKENI. Deletions cut 0 bases from V and 9 bases from J, with 9 bases between. The CDR3 nucleotides are TGTGCCAGCTCACCACCTATTGCCGGTGAGCAGTTCTTC. Amino acid sequence: CASSPPIAGEQFF.

In this sample, this clone turned up a few times. The V gene is TRBV10-3, the J gene TRBJ1-6; no clear D gene. The CDR3 is 16 residues long. Trimming shortened V by 0 bases and J by 7 bases, and 13 bases separated the two germline ends. The germline CDR1 and CDR2 sequences are ENHRY and SYGVKD. CDR3 sequence (DNA): TGTGCCATCAGTGAGTCCTTAGGGCCGGGAAATTCACCCCTCCACTTT. Residues: CAISESLGPGNSPLHF.

The rearrangement uses TRBV29-1 and TRBJ1-1, with a possible D match to TRBD1 (6 bases). With 3 bases removed from V and 4 bases from J, the gap between germline ends came to 9 bases. Germline V gene data show CDR1 as SQVTM and CDR2 as ANQGSEA. The CDR3 has 12 residues. The DNA for the CDR3 is TGCAGCGTTGAGGGGACATTCACTGAAGCTTTCTTT. Its translation is CSVEGTFTEAFF.

This clone was seen more than once but under ten times. The rearrangement joins TRBV18 to TRBJ2-1; the match to TRBD1 covers 8 bases. In germline, CDR1 is KGHSH, CDR2 LQKENI. This CDR3 has 15 residues. The J segment lost 2 bases and the V segment lost 6 bases, leaving 6 bases of the junction unmatched. The CDR3 DNA is TGTGCCAGCTCGGCCGGGACAGGAGCCTACAATGAGCAGTTCTTC. Translated: CASSAGTGAYNEQFF.

V gene TRBV7-2 combines with J gene TRBJ2-1, with D possibly matching TRBD1 (5 bases). In germline, CDR1 is SGHTA, CDR2 FQGNSA. V lost 2 bases and J 8 bases, leaving 7 bases between the germline ends. This CDR3 contains 12 residues. The CDR3 loop is CASSLQGYEQFF. CDR3 coding DNA: TGTGCCAGCAGCTTACAGGGCTATGAGCAGTTCTTC.

This sequence joins TRBV25-1 and TRBJ2-2; the match to TRBD1 covers 9 bases. Germline V gives CDR1 MGHDK, CDR2 SYGVNS. Germline trimming cut 0 bases from V and 7 bases from J; bases unmatched to any gene: 6. The CDR3 runs to 16 residues. In DNA, the CDR3 is TGTGCCAGCAGTGAATACGGGACAGGGAAAGACGGGGAGCTGTTTTTT. This codes for CASSEYGTGKDGELFF. Full variable domain (remainder filled in from reference TRBV25-1 and TRBJ2-2): EADIYQTPRYLVIGTGKKITLECSQTMGHDKMYWYQQDPGMELHLIHYSYGVNSTEKGDLSSESTVSRIRTEHFPLTLESARPSHTSQYLCASSEYGTGKDGELFFGEGSRLTVL.

Only a few counts were recorded for this clone. The chain carries TRBV7-2 and TRBJ1-2, with 8 bases that match TRBD1. Per germline, CDR1 SGHTA and CDR2 FQGNSA. CDR3 length: 15 amino acids. V shed 5 bases, J shed 4 bases, and the junction held 9 bases outside the gene matches. CDR3 loop: CASSTGQGVRYGYTF. The CDR3 DNA follows: TGTGCCAGCAGCACAGGACAGGGCGTCCGCTATGGCTACACCTTC.

The chain carries TRBV27 and TRBJ2-1; 9 bases line up with TRBD1. The V segment lost 5 bases and the J segment 10 bases; nucleotides outside the gene matches: 3. Germline V CDR1 and CDR2: MNHEY, SMNVEV (reference sequence). The CDR3 covers 12 residues. The CDR3 DNA sequence: TGTGCCAGCAGTGACAGGGGGGTGGAGCAGTTCTTC. Its protein is CASSDRGVEQFF.

The chain is built from TRBV2 and TRBJ2-1; TRBD2 matches 11 bases. CDR1 is SNHLY and CDR2 is FYNNEI in the germline V gene. The ends lost 5 bases at V and 15 bases at J; junction bases unmatched: 9. This CDR3 is 13 amino acids long. The CDR3 coding sequence is TGTGCCAGCAGTTACGTAACTAGCGGGGGCATGTTCTTC. Translation: CASSYVTSGGMFF. The variable domain in full, completed from reference TRBV2 and TRBJ2-1, reads EPEVTQTPSHQVTQMGQEVILRCVPISNHLYFYWYRQILGQKVEFLVSFYNNEISEKSEIFDDQFSVERPDGSNFTLKIRSTKLEDSAMYFCASSYVTSGGMFFGPGTRLTVL.